The T cell receptor beta chain described here comes from a study of blood T cell repertoires in COVID-19. Study summary: Sites across the United States, Italy and Spain contributed samples from acute and convalescent COVID-19.

This clone was recorded once. Germline V gene lookup returns CDR1 SNHLY and CDR2 FYNNEI. The CDR3 extends over 13 amino acids. V was clipped by 8 bases and J by 0 bases, with 10 bases between them. How the authors handled the data: Estimation of nucleated cell counts was performed using reference gene primer amplification. The protocol was immunoSEQ multiplex PCR, while the TCRdb copy is restricted to in-frame clones and leaves out a portion. V and J calls and clone size are given by that table; D and trimming were obtained from the DNA. The sample lists 74,000 or so clones; roughly 88% were seen once.

The origin of this receptor is a human donor in a cohort sampled during active COVID-19. V usage is TRBV2 and J usage is TRBJ1-1; no clear D gene. Sequences were obtained from peripheral blood. The CDR3 here is CASVGSMNTEAFF. Written as DNA, the CDR3 is TGTGCCAGCGTCGGGTCGATGAACACTGAAGCTTTCTTT.